One sample yielded the 20 T cell receptor beta chains listed below, sequenced in a study of T cell responses to AZD1222 COVID-19 vaccine. Assay used: immunoSEQ multiplex PCR; TCRdb lists only in-frame clones, some missing. The table lists almost 80,000 clones, roughly 90% of them singletons. This specimen consisted of peripheral blood, obtained on day 0 of AZD1222 vaccination. The receptors come from an adult in good health.

The genes are TRBV6-5 and TRBJ1-4, with D uncertain. The germline V and J ends were trimmed by 5 bases and 2 bases, with 12 bases remaining between them. The CDR3 covers 15 residues. Looked up from germline, CDR1 is MNHEY and CDR2 is SVGAGI. The CDR3 sequence is CASSQEGSTNEKLFF. CDR3 sequence (DNA): TGTGCCAGCAGTCAGGAGGGTTCGACTAATGAAAAACTGTTTTTT.

The V call is TRBV7-9, the J call TRBJ1-1; 8 bases fit TRBD1. Trimming at V came to 5 bases and at J to 6 bases, leaving 8 bases not matched to a gene. Looked up from germline, CDR1 is SEHNR and CDR2 is FQNEAQ (reference sequence). The CDR3 loop spans 14 amino acids. The CDR3 spells CASSPSTGESEAFF. Written as DNA, the CDR3 is TGTGCCAGCAGCCCCTCGACAGGGGAATCTGAAGCTTTCTTT. Based on the CDR3 plus reference TRBV7-9 and TRBJ1-1, the full variable domain is DTGVSQNPRHKITKRGQNVTFRCDPISEHNRLYWYRQTLGQGPEFLTYFQNEAQLEKSRLLSDRFSAERPKGSFSTLEIQRTEQGDSAMYLCASSPSTGESEAFFGQGTRLTVV.

The chain couples TRBV10-1 to TRBJ1-1; 7 bases are a match to TRBD1. The CDR3 has 16 amino acids. Germline V gives CDR1 WNHNN, CDR2 SYGVQD (reference sequence). The junction had 15 bases not matched to a gene; V was cut back by 11 bases and J by 0 bases. The CDR3 DNA follows: TGCGCCGGAGAGGGGGGGGACAGACCCATGAACACTGAAGCTTTCTTT. This sequence encodes CAGEGGDRPMNTEAFF.

V and J are TRBV3-1 (or the pseudogene TRBV3-2) and TRBJ2-7, with no clear D. The CDR3 is 12 residues long. CDR1 LGHDT and CDR2 YNNKEL come from the germline V gene (reference sequence). Trimming stripped 4 bases from V and 5 bases from J, with 9 bases between. The CDR3 is CASSLTFNEQYF. The CDR3 region has the DNA TGTGCCAGCAGCCTGACATTCAACGAGCAGTACTTC.

V and J are TRBV5-5 and TRBJ2-7; the D is unclear. This CDR3 is built from 11 residues. V lost 2 bases to trimming and J lost 5 bases, with 5 bases between them. CDR1 is SGHKS, CDR2 YYEKEE, per germline (reference sequence). CDR3 loop: CASSFQNEQYF. The DNA of the CDR3 is TGTGCCAGCAGCTTTCAGAACGAGCAGTACTTC. Together with reference TRBV5-5 and TRBJ2-7, the CDR3 gives the full variable domain: DAGVTQSPTHLIKTRGQQVTLRCSPISGHKSVSWYQQVLGQGPQFIFQYYEKEERGRGNFPDRFSARQFPNYSSELNVNALLLGDSALYLCASSFQNEQYFGPGTRLTVT.

The chain employs TRBV2 and TRBJ2-5; 8 nucleotides line up with TRBD2. This CDR3 is built from 15 residues. The V gene end was trimmed by 4 bases and the J gene end by 9 bases; junction bases not matched to a gene: 13. Per germline, CDR1 SNHLY and CDR2 FYNNEI. Here the CDR3 DNA reads TGTGCCAGCAGTGGATTGATAGGGACTAGTGAGGCCCAGTACTTC. It yields the protein CASSGLIGTSEAQYF. Using reference TRBV2 and TRBJ2-5 for the parts outside the CDR3, the full variable domain is EPEVTQTPSHQVTQMGQEVILRCVPISNHLYFYWYRQILGQKVEFLVSFYNNEISEKSEIFDDQFSVERPDGSNFTLKIRSTKLEDSAMYFCASSGLIGTSEAQYFGPGTRLLVL.

V and J are TRBV4-1 and TRBJ1-4, with D possibly being TRBD1 (6 bases). The V and J ends lost 5 bases and 0 bases respectively, with 10 bases between them. CDR1 and CDR2 (germline): MGHRA, YSYEKL. The CDR3 has 15 residues. The CDR3 nucleotides read TGCGCCAGCAGCGCCCCAGGGGCAACTAATGAAAAACTGTTTTTT. Translating gives CASSAPGATNEKLFF.

The chain joins TRBV28 to TRBJ2-7; D gene ambiguous. The CDR3 is 14 residues long. V lost 3 bases and J lost 3, with 12 bases in between. CDR1 is MDHEN and CDR2 is SYDVKM in the germline V gene. DNA of the CDR3: TGTGCCAGCAGTTTTAAGGGCAGCAGCTACGAGCAGTACTTC. Amino acids: CASSFKGSSYEQYF.

The chain links TRBV19 to TRBJ1-1; 8 bases are shared with TRBD1. Germline trimming cut 6 bases from V and 5 bases from J; bases unmatched to any gene: 17. The germline V gene has CDR1 LNHDA and CDR2 SQIVND (reference sequence). The CDR3 length is 17 residues. The CDR3 loop is CASSPSVTVQGGTEAFF. The CDR3, as DNA: TGTGCCAGTAGCCCATCTGTGACGGTACAGGGGGGGACTGAAGCTTTCTTT.

The chain links TRBV27 to TRBJ2-3, with TRBD2 matching 7 bases. This CDR3 spans 14 amino acids. J was trimmed by 8 bases and V by 2 bases; bases with no gene match: 7. Germline V gives CDR1 MNHEY, CDR2 SMNVEV (reference sequence). The CDR3 DNA sequence: TGTGCCAGCAGTTTAGAGGAGGGCGGGGGTACGCAGTATTTT. This encodes CASSLEEGGGTQYF.

This clone was observed a handful of times. V is TRBV5-1 and J is TRBJ2-7; D remains unclear. V lost 0 bases to trimming and J lost 2 bases, with 12 bases between them. This CDR3 is 15 amino acids long. The germline V gene has CDR1 SGHRS and CDR2 YFSETQ. CDR3 coding DNA: TGCGCCAGCAGCTTGGAAAGGCCCCCCCCCTACGAGCAGTACTTC. It is translated as CASSLERPPPYEQYF.

V and J are TRBV7-2 and TRBJ1-1; maybe TRBD1 (6 bases). This CDR3 comprises 14 residues. Trimming removed 2 bases from V and 3 bases from J, with 10 bases in between. Germline CDR1 reads SGHTA; CDR2 reads FQGNSA. This chain's CDR3 is CASSLRGWDTEAFF. The CDR3, as DNA: TGTGCCAGCAGCTTAAGGGGGTGGGACACTGAAGCTTTCTTT.

V and J are TRBV5-1 and TRBJ1-2, with D hard to call. The CDR3 length is 12 residues. V was clipped by 2 bases and J by 8 bases, with 10 bases between them. In germline, CDR1 is SGHRS, CDR2 YFSETQ. The CDR3 bases are TGCGCCAGCAGCTTTGCCGAGGTGGGCTACACCTTC. Translated, it gives CASSFAEVGYTF.

The chain is built from TRBV7-2 and TRBJ2-7; 7 nucleotides match TRBD2. The J segment lost 2 bases and the V segment lost 1 base, leaving 14 bases of the junction unmatched. In germline, CDR1 is SGHTA, CDR2 FQGNSA. This CDR3 is built from 18 residues. This CDR3 reads CASSLVSTSANSPYEQYF. DNA of the CDR3: TGTGCCAGCAGCTTAGTCTCAACTAGCGCTAACTCTCCCTACGAGCAGTACTTC.

The V gene is TRBV3-1 (or the pseudogene TRBV3-2), the J gene TRBJ2-1, with 13 bases aligning to TRBD2. The CDR3 length is 15 residues. V was clipped by 4 bases and J by 8 bases; unmatched bases: 5. The germline gives CDR1 LGHDT, CDR2 YNNKEL (reference sequence). The CDR3 coding sequence is TGTGCCAGCAGCCTTCGGACTAGCGGGAGTGATGAGCAGTTCTTC. Translating it yields CASSLRTSGSDEQFF.

The V gene is TRBV5-8, the J gene TRBJ2-5; D is tentatively TRBD1 or TRBD2 (5 bases each). Per the germline V gene, CDR1 is SGHTS and CDR2 is YDEGEE. The ends were cut back, 4 bases at V and 5 bases at J, with 21 bases in the middle. There are 16 residues in the CDR3. The CDR3 bases are TGTGCCAGCAGCCGTATTTTCGGTACGGGACCGGAGACCCAGTACTTC. Protein product: CASSRIFGTGPETQYF.

The rearrangement links TRBV21-1 to TRBJ2-2; TRBD2 is the table's D call and was not checked against the DNA. TRBV21-1 is shown as a pseudogene. CDR3 size: 16 residues. CDR3 nucleotide sequence: TGTGCCAGCCCTGAACATAGGGACTGCGACACCGGGGAGCTGTTTTTT. This encodes CASPEHRDCDTGELFF.

The chain joins TRBV18 to TRBJ2-2; D uncertain. The CDR3 contains 16 residues. V was shortened by 4 bases and J by 3 bases, with 15 bases between the two germline ends. CDR1 and CDR2 from the germline V gene are KGHSH and LQKENI. The CDR3 spells CASSLTSPGYTGELFF. The DNA for the CDR3 is TGTGCCAGCTCACTTACCTCCCCCGGGTACACCGGGGAGCTGTTTTTT.

The chain employs TRBV19 and TRBJ2-7; 8 nucleotides line up with TRBD1. This CDR3 contains 17 residues. The trim removed 6 bases at V and 0 bases at J, leaving 13 bases unmatched. Germline-derived CDR1 and CDR2 are LNHDA and SQIVND (reference sequence). The CDR3 sequence is CASSDYTSGTGSYEQYF. DNA for the CDR3: TGTGCCAGTAGCGATTACACCTCCGGGACAGGCTCCTACGAGCAGTACTTC.

CDR3 amino acids: CASSLSSTGRETQYF. CDR3 DNA sequence: TGTGCCAGCAGCTTAAGTAGTACAGGGAGAGAGACCCAGTACTTC. V usage is TRBV7-2 and J usage is TRBJ2-5, with D perhaps matching TRBD1 (6 bases). Germline loops: CDR1 SGHTA, CDR2 FQGNSA. The V gene lost 2 bases and the J gene lost 4 bases, with 14 bases spanning the gap. The CDR3 spans 15 residues. The whole variable domain, remainder taken from reference TRBV7-2 and TRBJ2-5, is GAGVSQSPSNKVTEKGKDVELRCDPISGHTALYWYRQSLGQGLEFLIYFQGNSAPDKSGLPSDRFSAERTGGSVSTLTIQRTQQEDSAVYLCASSLSSTGRETQYFGPGTRLLVL.